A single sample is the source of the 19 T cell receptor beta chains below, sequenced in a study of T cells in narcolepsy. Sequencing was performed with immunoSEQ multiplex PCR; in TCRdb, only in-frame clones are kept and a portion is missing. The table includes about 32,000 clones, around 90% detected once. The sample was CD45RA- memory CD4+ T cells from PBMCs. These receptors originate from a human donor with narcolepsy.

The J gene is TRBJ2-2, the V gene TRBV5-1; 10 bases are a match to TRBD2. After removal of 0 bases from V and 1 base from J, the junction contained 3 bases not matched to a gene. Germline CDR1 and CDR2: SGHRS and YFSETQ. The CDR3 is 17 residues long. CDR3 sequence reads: CASSLVAGGRNTGELFF. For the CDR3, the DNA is TGCGCCAGCAGCTTGGTAGCGGGGGGCCGGAACACCGGGGAGCTGTTTTTT.

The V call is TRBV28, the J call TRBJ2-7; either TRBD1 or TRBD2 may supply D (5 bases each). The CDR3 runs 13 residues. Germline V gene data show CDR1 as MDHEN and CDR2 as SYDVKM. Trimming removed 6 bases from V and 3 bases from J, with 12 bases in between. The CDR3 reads CASRAAGGYEQYF. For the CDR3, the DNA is TGTGCCAGCAGGGCCGCTGGGGGCTACGAGCAGTACTTC.

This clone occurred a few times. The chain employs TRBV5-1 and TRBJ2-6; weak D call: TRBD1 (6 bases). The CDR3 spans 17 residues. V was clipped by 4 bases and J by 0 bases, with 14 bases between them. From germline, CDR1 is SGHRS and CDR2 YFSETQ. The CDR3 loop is CASSRADRISGANVLTF. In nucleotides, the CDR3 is TGCGCCAGCAGCCGAGCTGACAGGATCTCTGGGGCCAACGTCCTGACTTTC. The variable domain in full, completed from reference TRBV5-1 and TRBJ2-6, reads KAGVTQTPRYLIKTRGQQVTLSCSPISGHRSVSWYQQTPGQGLQFLFEYFSETQRNKGNFPGRFSGRQFSNSRSEMNVSTLELGDSALYLCASSRADRISGANVLTFGAGSRLTVL.

DNA for the CDR3: TGTGCCAGCTCTACCGGGACAGGGACTGAAGCTTTCTTT. Translated: CASSTGTGTEAFF. J is TRBJ1-1 and V is TRBV18; 9 bases are shared with TRBD1. The CDR3 is made up of 13 amino acids. V shed 6 bases, J shed 5 bases, and the junction held 4 bases outside the gene matches. CDR1 KGHSH and CDR2 LQKENI come from the germline V gene.

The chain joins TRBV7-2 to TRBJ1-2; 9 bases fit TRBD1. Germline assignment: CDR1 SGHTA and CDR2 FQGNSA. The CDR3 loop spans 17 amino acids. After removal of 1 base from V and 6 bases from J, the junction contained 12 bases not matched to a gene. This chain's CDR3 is CASSLEVLQGARNGYTF. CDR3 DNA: TGTGCCAGCAGCTTAGAGGTGCTACAGGGGGCTAGAAATGGCTACACCTTC.

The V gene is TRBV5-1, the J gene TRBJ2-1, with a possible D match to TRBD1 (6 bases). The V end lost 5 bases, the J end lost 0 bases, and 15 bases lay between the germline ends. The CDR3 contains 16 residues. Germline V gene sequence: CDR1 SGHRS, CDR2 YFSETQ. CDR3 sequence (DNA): TGCGCCAGCAGACCCCAGGGGTCGAGCTCCTACAATGAGCAGTTCTTC. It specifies CASRPQGSSSYNEQFF.

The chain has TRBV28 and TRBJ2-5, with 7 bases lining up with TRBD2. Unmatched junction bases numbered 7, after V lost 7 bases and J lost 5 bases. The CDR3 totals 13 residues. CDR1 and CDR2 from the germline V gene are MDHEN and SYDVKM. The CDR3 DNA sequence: TGTGCCAGCACCCGGGGAGGGCGGGAGACCCAGTACTTC. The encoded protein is CASTRGGRETQYF.

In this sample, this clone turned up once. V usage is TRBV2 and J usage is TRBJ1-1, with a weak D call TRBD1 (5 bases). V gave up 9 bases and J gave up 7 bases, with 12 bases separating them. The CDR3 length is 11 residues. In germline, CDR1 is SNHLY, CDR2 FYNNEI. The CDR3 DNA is TGTGCCAGTGGGGGGAGAAGTGAAGCTTTCTTT. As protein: CASGGRSEAFF.

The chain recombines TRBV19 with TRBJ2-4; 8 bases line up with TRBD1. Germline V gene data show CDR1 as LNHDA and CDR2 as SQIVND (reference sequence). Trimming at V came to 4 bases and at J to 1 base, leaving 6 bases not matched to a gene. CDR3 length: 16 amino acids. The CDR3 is CASSTPGQGAKNIQYF. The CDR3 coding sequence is TGTGCCAGTAGTACCCCAGGACAGGGCGCCAAAAACATTCAGTACTTC.

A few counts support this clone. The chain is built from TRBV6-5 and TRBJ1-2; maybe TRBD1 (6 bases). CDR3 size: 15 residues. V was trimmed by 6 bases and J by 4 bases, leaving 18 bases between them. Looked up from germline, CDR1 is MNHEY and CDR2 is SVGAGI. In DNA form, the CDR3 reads TGTGCCAGCAGCCAGGGCGGGGGCGGAGCCTATGGCTACACCTTC. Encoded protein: CASSQGGGGAYGYTF.

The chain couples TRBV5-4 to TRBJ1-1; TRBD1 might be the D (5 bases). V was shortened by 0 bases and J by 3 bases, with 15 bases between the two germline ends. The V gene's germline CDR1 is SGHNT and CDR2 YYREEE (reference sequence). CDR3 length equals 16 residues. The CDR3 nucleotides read TGTGCCAGCAGCTTGGGGGTCAGGGCGACGGACACTGAAGCTTTCTTT. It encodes CASSLGVRATDTEAFF.

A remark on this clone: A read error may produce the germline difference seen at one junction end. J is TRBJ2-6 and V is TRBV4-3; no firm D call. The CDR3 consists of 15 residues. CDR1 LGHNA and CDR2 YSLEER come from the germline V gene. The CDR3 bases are TGCGCCAGCAACCAAGACTCCCCTGGGGCCAACGTCCTGACTTTC. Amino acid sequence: CASNQDSPGANVLTF.

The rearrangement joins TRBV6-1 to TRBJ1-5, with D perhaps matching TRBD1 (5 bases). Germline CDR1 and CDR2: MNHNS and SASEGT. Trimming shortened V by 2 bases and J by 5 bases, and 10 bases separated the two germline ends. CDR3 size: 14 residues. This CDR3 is CASSERDRDQPQHF. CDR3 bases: TGTGCCAGCAGTGAAAGGGACCGAGATCAGCCCCAGCATTTT.

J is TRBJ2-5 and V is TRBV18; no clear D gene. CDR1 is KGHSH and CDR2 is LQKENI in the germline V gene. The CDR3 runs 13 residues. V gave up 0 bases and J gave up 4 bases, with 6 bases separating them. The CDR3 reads CASSPPSGETQYF. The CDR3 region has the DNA TGTGCCAGCTCACCACCCTCCGGAGAGACCCAGTACTTC.

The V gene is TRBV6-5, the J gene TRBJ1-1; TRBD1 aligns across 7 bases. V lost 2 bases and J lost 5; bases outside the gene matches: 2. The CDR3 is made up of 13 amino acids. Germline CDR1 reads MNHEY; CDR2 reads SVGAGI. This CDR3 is CASSYAGGTEAFF. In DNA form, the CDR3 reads TGTGCCAGCAGTTACGCAGGGGGGACTGAAGCTTTCTTT.

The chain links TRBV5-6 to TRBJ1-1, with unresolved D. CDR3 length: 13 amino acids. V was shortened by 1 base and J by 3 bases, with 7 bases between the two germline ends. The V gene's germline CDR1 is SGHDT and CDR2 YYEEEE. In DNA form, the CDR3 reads TGTGCCAGCAGCTTGATGGGGTACACTGAAGCTTTCTTT. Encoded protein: CASSLMGYTEAFF.

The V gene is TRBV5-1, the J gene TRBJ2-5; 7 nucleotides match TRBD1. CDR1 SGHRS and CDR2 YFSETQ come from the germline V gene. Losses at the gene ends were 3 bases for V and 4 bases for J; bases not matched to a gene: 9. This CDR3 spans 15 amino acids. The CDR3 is CASSYGTGDTETQYF. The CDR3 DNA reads TGCGCCAGCAGCTACGGAACAGGGGATACAGAGACCCAGTACTTC.

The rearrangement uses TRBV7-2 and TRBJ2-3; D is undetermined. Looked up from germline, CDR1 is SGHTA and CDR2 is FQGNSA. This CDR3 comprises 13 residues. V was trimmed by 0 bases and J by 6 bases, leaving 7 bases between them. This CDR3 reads CASSLALRDTQYF. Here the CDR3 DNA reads TGTGCCAGCAGCTTAGCTTTGCGGGATACGCAGTATTTT.

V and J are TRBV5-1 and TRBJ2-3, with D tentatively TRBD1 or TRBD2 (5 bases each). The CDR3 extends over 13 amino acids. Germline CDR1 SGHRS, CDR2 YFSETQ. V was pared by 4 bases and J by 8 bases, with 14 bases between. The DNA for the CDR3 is TGCGCCAGCAGCACGGGACCAGCAGCTACGCAGTATTTT. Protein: CASSTGPAATQYF.